The 22 T cell receptor beta chains given below trace back to one sample, sequenced in a study of cytomegalovirus exposure and HLA in healthy donors. Primers: 60 Vbeta forward and 13 Jbeta reverse. Sequenced by immunoSEQ multiplex PCR; TCRdb stores in-frame clones only, minus some. The data show roughly 92,000 clones, with 81% seen just once and around 4.2% held by the top ten. Sequenced sample: PBMCs. The source of these receptors is a woman aged 65 to 85 in good health and CMV-seropositive.

This chain connects TRBV20-1 to TRBJ2-1; the D gene is possibly TRBD1 (5 bases). The CDR3 length is 11 residues. Germline lookup yields CDR1 DFQATT and CDR2 SNEGSKA (reference sequence). CDR3 sequence reads: CSQDNRWEQFF. In DNA form, the CDR3 reads TGCAGCCAGGACAACCGGTGGGAGCAGTTCTTC.

The rearrangement links TRBV7-3 to TRBJ2-3; 11 nucleotides agree with TRBD2. J lost 3 bases, V lost 5 bases, and 7 bases had no gene match. The V gene's germline CDR1 is SGHTA and CDR2 FQGTGA. The CDR3 has 16 residues. CDR3 nucleotide sequence: TGTGCCAGCAGCCCCCGGGTAGCGGGAGGGACAGATACGCAGTATTTT. The encoded protein is CASSPRVAGGTDTQYF.

The CDR3 coding sequence is TGTGCCAGCAGCTCTTTGACAGGGAGGTACGAGCAGTACTTC. Translating it yields CASSSLTGRYEQYF. This chain links TRBV7-6 with TRBJ2-7; TRBD1 is a possible D gene (7 bases). CDR1 is SGHVS and CDR2 is FNYEAQ in the germline V gene. V was pared by 4 bases and J by 4 bases, with 14 bases between. The CDR3 runs to 14 residues. Complete variable domain (other parts from reference TRBV7-6 and TRBJ2-7): GAGVSQSPRYKVTKRGQDVALRCDPISGHVSLYWYRQALGQGPEFLTYFNYEAQQDKSGLPNDRFSAERPEGSISTLTIQRTEQRDSAMYRCASSSLTGRYEQYFGPGTRLTVT.

The chain joins TRBV7-3 to TRBJ2-1, with D perhaps TRBD2 (6 bases). Germline V gene lookup returns CDR1 SGHTA and CDR2 FQGTGA. This CDR3 is 15 amino acids long. Deletions cut 3 bases from V and 0 bases from J, with 9 bases between. The DNA for the CDR3 is TGTGCCAGCAGCTTTGAGCGGGCCTCCTACAATGAGCAGTTCTTC. Protein: CASSFERASYNEQFF.

This clone was detected many times. This sequence joins TRBV2 and TRBJ2-7, with 9 bases aligning to TRBD2. V lost 7 bases, J lost 4 bases, and 11 bases stayed unmatched. The CDR3 is made up of 15 amino acids. Germline V gene data show CDR1 as SNHLY and CDR2 as FYNNEI. The CDR3 sequence: CASKFYGLANYEQYF. The CDR3 DNA is TGTGCCAGCAAGTTTTACGGACTAGCGAATTACGAGCAGTACTTC.

The chain recombines TRBV7-9 with TRBJ2-1; D possibly corresponds to TRBD2 (6 bases). The CDR3 extends over 12 amino acids. Germline CDR1 is SEHNR and CDR2 is FQNEAQ (reference sequence). The V and J ends lost 5 bases and 9 bases respectively, with 11 bases between them. The CDR3 spells CASSRLVGEQFF. The CDR3 DNA follows: TGTGCCAGCAGCCGACTAGTAGGTGAGCAGTTCTTC.

Here the CDR3 DNA reads TGCGCCAGCAGCCCGGCGGGCGGGAGGGCCAATGAGCAGTTCTTC. Translation: CASSPAGGRANEQFF. This chain connects TRBV5-1 to TRBJ2-1; 9 positions match TRBD2. The trim removed 4 bases at V and 6 bases at J, leaving 8 bases unmatched. The CDR3 spans 15 residues. CDR1 is SGHRS, CDR2 YFSETQ, per germline.

The rearrangement joins TRBV11-3 to TRBJ2-1; 7 bases map to TRBD2. The CDR3 sequence is 15 residues long. The V and J ends lost 5 bases and 4 bases, in that order; junction bases with no gene match: 8. The germline gives CDR1 SGHNT, CDR2 YENEEA. The CDR3 DNA is TGTGCCAGCAGCCCCGGGACTATAGGGTACAATGAGCAGTTCTTC. It translates to CASSPGTIGYNEQFF.

This chain links TRBV28 with TRBJ2-3, with 8 bases that match TRBD1. The CDR3 sequence is 14 residues long. J gave up 6 bases and V 6 bases, and 8 bases lay outside the gene matches. Germline values: CDR1 MDHEN, CDR2 SYDVKM. Here the CDR3 DNA reads TGTGCCAGCAGAGTGGACAGGGTTGGTGATACGCAGTATTTT. Amino acids: CASRVDRVGDTQYF.

The J gene is TRBJ2-1, the V gene TRBV5-6; TRBD2 matches 7 bases. With 4 bases clipped from V and 2 bases from J, the junction kept 6 bases outside the gene matches. Germline loops: CDR1 SGHDT, CDR2 YYEEEE. The CDR3 extends over 15 amino acids. DNA for the CDR3: TGTGCCAGCAGCGAGTGGGGGGGAGCCTACAATGAGCAGTTCTTC. This encodes CASSEWGGAYNEQFF.

CDR3 sequence reads: CASSFEGAASQPQHF. As DNA, the CDR3 is TGTGCCAGCAGCTTCGAGGGGGCCGCCAGTCAGCCCCAGCATTTT. The gene calls are TRBV7-2 and TRBJ1-5; the match to TRBD1 covers 7 bases. Germline CDR1 reads SGHTA; CDR2 reads FQGNSA. Trimming cost V 3 bases and J 6 bases; bases outside gene matches: 8. The CDR3 is 15 amino acids.

This clone has only a few counts. The CDR3 region is CASSGRTEAFF. Here the CDR3 DNA reads TGTGCCAGCAGCGGCAGAACTGAAGCTTTCTTT. This chain uses TRBV7-2 with TRBJ1-1; D unclear. Per germline, CDR1 SGHTA and CDR2 FQGNSA. The V end lost 5 bases, the J end lost 5 bases, and 6 bases lay between the germline ends. This CDR3 region has 11 residues.

The rearrangement joins TRBV29-1 to TRBJ1-4, with 8 nucleotides matching TRBD1. V trimming: 4 bases; J trimming: 8 bases; junction bases outside the gene matches: 9. The CDR3 is made up of 14 amino acids. CDR1 SQVTM and CDR2 ANQGSEA come from the germline V gene. The CDR3 coding sequence is TGCAGCGTTGCCCAGACAGGGGTGGGGGAAAAACTGTTTTTT. This gives the protein CSVAQTGVGEKLFF.

The V call is TRBV11-3, the J call TRBJ2-5; 8 nucleotides line up with TRBD2. The germline V gene encodes CDR1 SGHNT and CDR2 YENEEA. Trimming cost V 7 bases and J 4 bases; bases outside gene matches: 11. The CDR3 extends over 15 amino acids. The CDR3 protein is CASKWGGGLGETQYF. CDR3 in DNA: TGTGCCAGCAAGTGGGGCGGGGGGCTAGGAGAGACCCAGTACTTC.

The rearrangement joins TRBV7-3 to TRBJ2-1, with D possibly matching TRBD2 (7 bases). CDR1 SGHTA and CDR2 FQGTGA come from the germline V gene. Trimming removed 5 bases at V and 8 bases at J, with 19 bases between. The CDR3 has 15 residues. CDR3 amino acids: CASSPRIGGRDEQFF. The DNA of the CDR3 is TGTGCCAGCAGCCCCCGTATCGGGGGGCGCGATGAGCAGTTCTTC.

The chain is built from TRBV9 and TRBJ2-1; TRBD2 is a possible D gene (5 bases). This CDR3 has 16 amino acids. Trimming left V 4 bases short and J 2 bases short, with 16 bases between. The V gene's germline CDR1 is SGDLS and CDR2 YYNGEE. The CDR3 region is CASSLRRRDPYNEQFF. CDR3 bases: TGTGCCAGCAGCCTGAGAAGACGGGATCCCTACAATGAGCAGTTCTTC.

The V gene is TRBV29-1, the J gene TRBJ2-5; 7 positions agree with TRBD2. TRBJ2-7 explains the end of the DNA better; the J call may be wrong. This CDR3 comprises 14 residues. The germline CDR1 and CDR2 sequences are SQVTM and ANQGSEA. The CDR3 is CSVVSGTILYEQYF. CDR3 DNA: TGCAGCGTGGTCTCCGGGACTATCTTATACGAGCAGTACTTC.

The V and J genes are TRBV7-9 and TRBJ1-2, with D maybe TRBD1 (6 bases). From germline, CDR1 is SEHNR and CDR2 FQNEAQ (reference sequence). The CDR3 runs to 13 residues. Deletions cut 5 bases from V and 8 bases from J, with 15 bases between. The CDR3 DNA follows: TGTGCCAGCAGCGGAGGAACAGGGAGAGGCTACACCTTC. Protein: CASSGGTGRGYTF.

The chain links TRBV2 to TRBJ2-2, with TRBD2 matching over 9 bases. The V gene end was trimmed by 2 bases and the J gene end by 6 bases; junction bases not matched to a gene: 4. From germline, CDR1 is SNHLY and CDR2 FYNNEI. This CDR3 has 15 residues. For the CDR3, the DNA is TGTGCCAGCAGTGAAAGTAGCGGGAGCTCCGGGGAGCTGTTTTTT. This gives the protein CASSESSGSSGELFF.

This chain uses TRBV6-4 with TRBJ2-1; TRBD2 matches 9 bases. The length of the CDR3 is 14 residues. CDR1 is MRHNA and CDR2 is SNTAGT in the germline V gene. V trimming: 0 bases; J trimming: 6 bases; junction bases outside the gene matches: 0. The CDR3 loop reads CASSDSSGSNEQFF. The DNA of the CDR3 is TGTGCCAGCAGTGACTCTAGCGGGAGCAATGAGCAGTTCTTC.

The DNA of the CDR3 is TGTGCCAGCAGTGAGATGTCTGACGCTCGGGATGAGCAGTTCTTC. Translating gives CASSEMSDARDEQFF. This rearrangement joins TRBV6-4 to TRBJ2-1; D ambiguous. Per germline, CDR1 MRHNA and CDR2 SNTAGT. The CDR3 length is 15 residues. With 3 bases removed from V and 8 bases from J, the gap between germline ends came to 17 bases.

The sample holds one count of this clone. Here the CDR3 reads CATLLAGGYNEQFF. DNA of the CDR3: TGCGCCACCCTACTAGCGGGTGGTTACAATGAGCAGTTCTTC. V gene TRBV10-2 combines with J gene TRBJ2-1, with TRBD2 matching over 9 bases. This CDR3 has 14 residues. Germline V gene lookup returns CDR1 WSHSY and CDR2 SAAADI. V lost 10 bases, J lost 4 bases, and 8 bases stayed unmatched.